Each of the 17 T cell receptor beta chains below was sequenced from the same sample in a study of shared clonotypes between healthy human individuals. The protocol was immunoSEQ multiplex PCR, while the TCRdb copy is restricted to in-frame clones and leaves out a portion. The repertoire consists of about 2.1 million clones, with just under 95% occurring once and the leading ten covering 1.5% to 2%. Selected positively for CCR7 and CD45RO-negative, naive CD8 cells excluded terminally differentiated effector memory CD45RA+ cells. The sample was naive CD8+ T cells from PBMCs. Source of these receptors: a man between 18 and 29 years old in good health. Some clones in this sample may be carry-over from other donors' samples.

This chain uses TRBV6-1 with TRBJ1-2, with unresolved D. Germline values: CDR1 MNHNS, CDR2 SASEGT. There are 14 residues in the CDR3. Trimming stripped 4 bases from V and 0 bases from J, with 9 bases between. CDR3 residues: CASSGSSSNYGYTF. In DNA, the CDR3 is TGTGCCAGCAGTGGGAGCTCATCTAACTATGGCTACACCTTC.

The genes are TRBV7-9 and TRBJ2-5, with TRBD1 identical over 11 bases. V gave up 5 bases and J gave up 7 bases; unmatched junction bases: 12. Germline V lookup: CDR1 SEHNR, CDR2 FQNEAQ (reference sequence). The CDR3 contains 16 residues. CDR3 bases: TGTGCCAGCAGCCCAAGTAGGACAGGGGGCGTTTCGACCCAGTACTTC. Protein sequence: CASSPSRTGGVSTQYF.

This chain links TRBV5-4 with TRBJ2-5; 7 bases map to TRBD2. The CDR3 is 16 residues long. The junction had 11 bases not matched to a gene; V was cut back by 4 bases and J by 2 bases. Germline CDR1 SGHNT, CDR2 YYREEE (reference sequence). The CDR3 DNA is TGTGCCAGCAGCCTAAAACGGGAGGCCCGACAAGAGACCCAGTACTTC. This translates into CASSLKREARQETQYF.

V is TRBV7-9 and J is TRBJ2-2; D call uncertain. The CDR3 consists of 15 residues. Germline lookup yields CDR1 SEHNR and CDR2 FQNEAQ (reference sequence). V lost 5 bases and J lost 8, with 18 bases in between. CDR3: CASSPTQSLAGELFF. In DNA, the CDR3 is TGTGCCAGCAGCCCGACACAATCTTTGGCTGGGGAGCTGTTTTTT.

The DNA of the CDR3 is TGTGCCAGCAGTGCGAGGGACTATTCTCTCGCGAACACCGGGGAGCTGTTTTTT. As protein: CASSARDYSLANTGELFF. The V call is TRBV25-1, the J call TRBJ2-2, with 7 bases that match TRBD2. CDR1 MGHDK and CDR2 SYGVNS come from the germline V gene. This CDR3 is built from 18 residues. Trimming removed 4 bases from V and 0 bases from J; junction bases left unmatched: 11.

The chain couples TRBV25-1 to TRBJ2-7; 14 positions match TRBD2. With 3 bases clipped from V and 6 bases from J, the junction kept 10 bases outside the gene matches. This CDR3 comprises 17 residues. Germline V gene lookup returns CDR1 MGHDK and CDR2 SYGVNS. CDR3 sequence: CASSESGLAGASVEQYF. The DNA of the CDR3 is TGTGCCAGCAGTGAGTCGGGACTAGCGGGAGCCTCGGTCGAGCAGTACTTC.

As concerns this clone: In the same sample, other DNA sequences code for this CDR3. The chain carries TRBV5-6 and TRBJ2-7, with 8 positions matching TRBD1. V was pared by 2 bases and J by 6 bases, with 1 base of the junction left unmatched. The CDR3 sequence is 12 residues long. Germline V lookup: CDR1 SGHDT, CDR2 YYEEEE. The CDR3 region is CASSLGQGEQYF. For the CDR3, the DNA is TGTGCCAGCAGCTTAGGACAGGGCGAGCAGTACTTC. The full variable domain, with the rest looked up from reference TRBV5-6 and TRBJ2-7, is DAGVTQSPTHLIKTRGQQVTLRCSPKSGHDTVSWYQQALGQGPQFIFQYYEEEERQRGNFPDRFSGHQFPNYSSELNVNALLLGDSALYLCASSLGQGEQYFGPGTRLTVT.

This chain joins TRBV6-1 and TRBJ1-2; D is unclear. Per the germline V gene, CDR1 is MNHNS and CDR2 is SASEGT. V lost 3 bases, J lost 8 bases, and 22 bases lay in between. CDR3 size: 16 residues. Here the CDR3 reads CASSDPHAHQAMGYTF. Here the CDR3 DNA reads TGTGCCAGCAGTGACCCGCACGCCCATCAAGCCATGGGCTACACCTTC.

V gene TRBV7-3 combines with J gene TRBJ1-2; the D is unclear. V was pared by 5 bases and J by 2 bases, with 21 bases between. This CDR3 is 17 amino acids long. Germline lookup yields CDR1 SGHTA and CDR2 FQGTGA. The CDR3 loop is CASSQTSGTARNYGYTF. Here the CDR3 DNA reads TGTGCCAGCAGCCAGACGTCTGGTACAGCGAGAAACTATGGCTACACCTTC.

J is TRBJ2-7 and V is TRBV27; a possible D gene is TRBD1 (5 bases). The CDR3 is 17 residues long. V was pared by 4 bases and J by 2 bases, with 21 bases between. Germline CDR1 MNHEY, CDR2 SMNVEV (reference sequence). This chain's CDR3 is CASSSHARRQTPYEQYF. In DNA form, the CDR3 reads TGTGCCAGCAGTTCCCACGCCCGCCGACAGACCCCCTACGAGCAGTACTTC.

The CDR3 loop reads CASSFSGYSYEQYF. The DNA for the CDR3 is TGTGCCAGCAGTTTTTCGGGTTACTCCTACGAGCAGTACTTC. The chain combines TRBV27 with TRBJ2-7; the D is unclear. The CDR3 length is 14 residues. V was clipped by 3 bases and J by 0 bases, with 9 bases between them. The germline V gene has CDR1 MNHEY and CDR2 SMNVEV (reference sequence).

The chain employs TRBV14 and TRBJ2-1; 9 positions match TRBD1. Germline CDR1 SGHDN, CDR2 FVKESK. This CDR3 is 15 amino acids long. Germline trimming cut 3 bases from V and 5 bases from J; bases unmatched to any gene: 5. CDR3 in amino acids: CASSHGTGINNEQFF. The CDR3 DNA reads as TGTGCCAGCAGCCACGGGACAGGGATTAACAATGAGCAGTTCTTC. Full variable domain (remainder filled in from reference TRBV14 and TRBJ2-1): EAGVTQFPSHSVIEKGQTVTLRCDPISGHDNLYWYRRVMGKEIKFLLHFVKESKQDESGMPNNRFLAERTGGTYSTLKVQPAELEDSGVYFCASSHGTGINNEQFFGPGTRLTVL.

This clone came up once. The rearrangement joins TRBV28 to TRBJ2-3; D assignment may be TRBD1 or TRBD2 (5 bases each). Trimming stripped 5 bases from V and 0 bases from J, with 6 bases between. The CDR3 has 13 residues. The V gene's germline CDR1 is MDHEN and CDR2 SYDVKM. The CDR3, as DNA: TGTGCCAGCAGTCGGGACAGCACAGATACGCAGTATTTT. Its protein is CASSRDSTDTQYF.

J is TRBJ2-1 and V is TRBV6-6; the match to TRBD1 covers 9 bases. Germline-derived CDR1 and CDR2 are MNHNY and SVGAGI (reference sequence). V trimming: 1 base; J trimming: 5 bases; junction bases outside the gene matches: 3. CDR3 length: 15 residues. CDR3 sequence reads: CASSYYRTGDNEQFF. In DNA form, the CDR3 reads TGTGCCAGCAGTTACTATAGGACAGGGGACAATGAGCAGTTCTTC.

CDR3 coding DNA: TGTGCCAGCAGCGTCTTTAGCGAGGGCTACACAGATACGCAGTATTTT. This encodes CASSVFSEGYTDTQYF. This chain connects TRBV9 to TRBJ2-3; the D gene is possibly TRBD2 (5 bases). This CDR3 has 16 amino acids. V lost 2 bases and J lost 2, with 15 bases in between. Germline CDR1 reads SGDLS; CDR2 reads YYNGEE.

This clone appeared a single time. The same CDR3 arises from other DNA sequences in this sample as well. The gene calls are TRBV25-1 and TRBJ2-1; 11 positions agree with TRBD2. Trimming cost V 6 bases and J 1 base; bases outside gene matches: 2. The germline CDR1 and CDR2 sequences are MGHDK and SYGVNS. The CDR3 length is 15 residues. CDR3 in amino acids: CASRTSGASYNEQFF. CDR3 DNA: TGTGCCAGCAGGACTAGCGGGGCATCCTACAATGAGCAGTTCTTC.

The rearrangement joins TRBV5-6 to TRBJ2-7; D is unclear. Germline V CDR1 and CDR2: SGHDT, YYEEEE. The CDR3 has 14 residues. V was trimmed by 2 bases and J by 4 bases, leaving 13 bases between them. The CDR3 DNA sequence: TGTGCCAGCAGCTTCGGCCGGGCGGCTTACGAGCAGTACTTC. It encodes CASSFGRAAYEQYF.